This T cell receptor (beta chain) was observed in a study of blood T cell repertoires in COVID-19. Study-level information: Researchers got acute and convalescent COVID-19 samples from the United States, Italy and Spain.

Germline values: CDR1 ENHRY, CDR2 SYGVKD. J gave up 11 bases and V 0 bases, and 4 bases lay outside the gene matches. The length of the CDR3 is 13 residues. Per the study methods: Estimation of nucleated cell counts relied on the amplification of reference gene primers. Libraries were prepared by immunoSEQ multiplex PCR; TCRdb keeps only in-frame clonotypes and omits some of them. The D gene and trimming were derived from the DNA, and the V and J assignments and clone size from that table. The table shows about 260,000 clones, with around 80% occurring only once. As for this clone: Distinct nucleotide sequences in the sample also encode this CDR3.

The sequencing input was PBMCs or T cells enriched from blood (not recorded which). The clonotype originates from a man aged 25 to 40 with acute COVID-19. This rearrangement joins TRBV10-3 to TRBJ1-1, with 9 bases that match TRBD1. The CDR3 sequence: CAISESGGQGAFF. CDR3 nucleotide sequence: TGTGCCATCAGTGAGTCCGGAGGACAGGGGGCTTTCTTT.